This T cell receptor (beta chain) was obtained from a study of blood T cell repertoires in COVID-19. TCRdb keeps only in-frame clones here, not all; method: immunoSEQ multiplex PCR. This table has 150,000 to 200,000 clones, 82% appearing once. This clone was seen only a few times. Germline V lookup: CDR1 MDHEN, CDR2 SYDVKM. The length of the CDR3 is 18 residues. V was trimmed by 3 bases and J by 2 bases, leaving 19 bases between them. The chain combines TRBV28 with TRBJ1-4; no reliable D call. Sample: PBMCs or T cells enriched from blood (not recorded which). This receptor was taken from a man aged 35-49 years who had recovered from COVID-19. The CDR3 DNA is TGTGCCAGCAGTTTCATGAACGGGAGGGCCGGGACTAATGAAAAACTGTTTTTT. It codes for CASSFMNGRAGTNEKLFF.